The entry that follows covers one T cell receptor (beta chain) sequence. Its specificity is not known. This sample is part of a study of cytomegalovirus exposure and HLA in healthy donors. Study information: Out of 180 million or so T cells, an earlier analysis found about 120 million unique TCR beta sequences in total. The early release's HLA-typed donors yielded some 85 million unique TCRs. General study results and limits: One variant, a missense change in DCLRE1C, was linked in a later analysis to TCR beta V- and J-gene trimming.

Healthy bone marrow donors formed the donor group. The CDR3 runs 14 residues. Per the germline V gene, CDR1 is LGHNA and CDR2 is YNFKEQ. V trimming: 1 base; J trimming: 4 bases; junction bases outside the gene matches: 3. Primers for the PCR totalled 60 Vbeta and 13 Jbeta. Method: immunoSEQ multiplex PCR; TCRdb's copy keeps in-frame clones and lacks some. The data show 100,000 to 150,000 clones, with around 72% seen just once and nearly 9.5% held by the top ten. The receptor was isolated from a woman between 50 and 59 years old in good health and CMV-seropositive. Sequenced: PBMCs. The chain carries TRBV4-2 and TRBJ2-5; 7 bases agree with TRBD2. The CDR3: CASSQGIAGETQYF. The CDR3, as DNA: TGTGCCAGCAGCCAAGGCATAGCGGGAGAGACCCAGTACTTC.